This record covers a single TCR beta chain. Its antigen is unknown. The data stem from a study of T cells in localized non-small cell lung cancer. Whole-study results and caveats: In adjacent lung appeared a median around 59 of the top 100 tumor clones. Compared with tumor, uninvolved adjacent lung displayed greater T cell clonality, ranking highest overall. Only one tumor region was sequenced, so heterogeneity remains possible.

The length of the CDR3 is 16 residues. Trimming cost V 0 bases and J 2 bases, with 14 bases left between them. Germline CDR1 SGDLS, CDR2 YYNGEE. Sequencing used immunoSEQ multiplex PCR; TCRdb keeps in-frame clones, though not all of them. The sample records 130,000 or so clones, more than 70% being singletons. This TCR was recovered from a female donor older than 55 with stage I lung adenocarcinoma. This specimen consisted of peripheral blood, obtained before any cancer treatment. The chain is built from TRBV9 and TRBJ2-5, with unresolved D. CDR3 DNA: TGTGCCAGCAGCGTAGGGGCAAGACGGTCACAAGAGACCCAGTACTTC. Translation: CASSVGARRSQETQYF.